In its sample, the clone carrying this T cell receptor (beta chain) was seen a few times. Its antigen remains unknown. This entry is derived from a study of CD8 T cells in ankylosing spondylitis. Per the germline V gene, CDR1 is MDHEN and CDR2 is SYDVKM. This CDR3 has 15 amino acids. The V and J ends lost 5 bases and 4 bases, in that order; junction bases with no gene match: 6. TCRdb passed the 5' RACE reads through MiXCR, listing each CDR3 protein once. Altogether about 270,000 distinct CDR3 sequences are present, roughly a third being singletons, with the ten largest covering approximately 4.4%. The study, taken as a whole, reports: Reportedly, disease-linked clones are significantly enriched in ankylosing spondylitis patients' matched synovial fluid.

This sequence joins TRBV28 and TRBJ1-5; TRBD1 aligns across 9 bases. The clonotype comes from a male donor with ankylosing spondylitis or in good health (not recorded which). The sample comprised blood, either unsorted or a sorted T cell fraction (not recorded which). The CDR3 DNA reads TGTGCCAGCAGTCGACCGACAGGGGGAAATCAGCCCCAGCATTTT. It translates to CASSRPTGGNQPQHF.